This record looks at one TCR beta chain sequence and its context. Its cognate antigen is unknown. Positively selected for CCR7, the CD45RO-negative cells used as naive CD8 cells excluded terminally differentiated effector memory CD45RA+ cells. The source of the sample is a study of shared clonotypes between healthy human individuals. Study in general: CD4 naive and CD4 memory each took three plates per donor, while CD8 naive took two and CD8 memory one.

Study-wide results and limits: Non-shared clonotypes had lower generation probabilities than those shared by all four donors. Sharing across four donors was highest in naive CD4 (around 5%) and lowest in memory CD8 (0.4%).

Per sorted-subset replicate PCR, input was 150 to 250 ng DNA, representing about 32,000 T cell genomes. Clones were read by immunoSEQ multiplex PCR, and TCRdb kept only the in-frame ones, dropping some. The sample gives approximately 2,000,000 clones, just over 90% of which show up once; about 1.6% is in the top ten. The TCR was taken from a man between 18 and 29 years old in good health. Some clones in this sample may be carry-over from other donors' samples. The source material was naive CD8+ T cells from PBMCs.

The CDR3 region has the DNA TGTGCCAGTAGTATTTTGGGACAGGAGCTCAATGAGCAGTTCTTC. As protein: CASSILGQELNEQFF. The V and J genes are TRBV19 and TRBJ2-1; 8 bases line up with TRBD1. From germline, CDR1 is LNHDA and CDR2 SQIVND (reference sequence). Unmatched junction bases numbered 7, after V lost 3 bases and J lost 6 bases. This CDR3 spans 15 amino acids.